The 21 T cell receptor beta chains presented below share a single source sample, sequenced in a study of Ad26.COV2.S vaccination and SARS-CoV-2 variants. Treatment reported: 19 received Ad26.COV2.S at low or high dose, single or two shots; 5 received placebo; per-sample allocation not given. Samples analyzed were those drawn on day 63 after the first vaccine or placebo injection. The method was immunoSEQ multiplex PCR; TCRdb's version includes in-frame clones alone and lacks a portion of them. The sample contains a few hundred thousand clones, about nine tenths of which appear only once. This material consisted of peripheral blood, taken in a trial of Ad26.COV2.S vaccine versus placebo. The receptor source for this set is a person aged 18-65 years who received the Ad26.COV2.S COVID-19 vaccine or a placebo.

The chain links TRBV28 to TRBJ1-5, with a possible D match to TRBD1 (6 bases). CDR3 length: 14 amino acids. Germline CDR1 and CDR2: MDHEN and SYDVKM. Between the trimmed V and J ends, which lost 5 bases and 9 bases, there was a span of 17 bases. CDR3 protein: CASSIRTATRPQHF. In DNA form, the CDR3 reads TGTGCCAGCAGTATCCGGACAGCCACGCGGCCCCAGCATTTT.

This clone was found once. The same CDR3 arises from other DNA sequences in this sample as well. The chain recombines TRBV28 with TRBJ1-1; 8 bases are shared with TRBD1. V shed 4 bases, J shed 4 bases, and the junction held 2 bases outside the gene matches. The germline CDR1 and CDR2 sequences are MDHEN and SYDVKM. This CDR3 has 13 residues. CDR3 region: CASSYTGGTEAFF. CDR3 nucleotides: TGTGCCAGCAGTTATACAGGGGGCACTGAAGCTTTCTTT.

The chain joins TRBV27 to TRBJ2-3, with D uncertain. CDR3 length: 11 amino acids. Germline CDR1 MNHEY, CDR2 SMNVEV (reference sequence). Trimming removed 5 bases from V and 2 bases from J, with 2 bases in between. Here the CDR3 reads CASSPTDTQYF. CDR3 nucleotides: TGTGCCAGCAGTCCCACAGATACGCAGTATTTT.

This chain uses TRBV11-3 with TRBJ2-2; D remains ambiguous. CDR1 and CDR2 from the germline V gene are SGHNT and YENEEA. This CDR3 contains 12 residues. V dropped 5 bases and J dropped 8 bases, with 9 bases sitting between them. CDR3 region: CASSPGLGELFF. The CDR3 DNA is TGTGCCAGCAGCCCCGGCCTGGGGGAGCTGTTTTTT.

The chain links TRBV11-1 to TRBJ2-1, with 9 positions matching TRBD2. Germline V gene sequence: CDR1 SGHAT, CDR2 FQDESV (reference sequence). The CDR3 has 15 amino acids. After removal of 4 bases from V and 5 bases from J, the junction contained 6 bases not matched to a gene. CDR3 sequence (DNA): TGTGCCAGCAGCTCGGGACTAGCAACACACAATGAGCAGTTCTTC. Protein product: CASSSGLATHNEQFF.

This chain joins TRBV7-9 and TRBJ1-4; D is possibly TRBD1 (5 bases). V lost 5 bases to trimming and J lost 6 bases, with 22 bases between them. This CDR3 spans 17 amino acids. From germline, CDR1 is SEHNR and CDR2 FQNEAQ (reference sequence). This CDR3 reads CASSPHNGGVGDEKLFF. The CDR3 DNA reads as TGTGCCAGCAGCCCCCATAATGGGGGGGTGGGTGATGAAAAACTGTTTTTT.

The V gene is TRBV30, the J gene TRBJ2-1, with a tentative D call TRBD2 (5 bases). CDR1 is GTSNPN and CDR2 is SVGIG in the germline V gene (reference sequence). V was shortened by 4 bases and J by 0 bases, with 16 bases between the two germline ends. The CDR3 is 16 amino acids. In nucleotides, the CDR3 is TGTGCCTGGATGAAAAGGCGGAGGAGCTCCTACAATGAGCAGTTCTTC. The encoded protein is CAWMKRRRSSYNEQFF.

The chain carries TRBV19 and TRBJ1-4; D not resolved. V was cut by 9 bases and J by 8 bases, with 7 bases left in between. There are 10 residues in the CDR3. The V gene's germline CDR1 is LNHDA and CDR2 SQIVND (reference sequence). Here the CDR3 reads CASGREKLFF. DNA for the CDR3: TGTGCCAGCGGGCGAGAAAAACTGTTTTTT.

The V and J genes are TRBV7-2 and TRBJ2-3; 7 bases are a match to TRBD2. The trim removed 0 bases at V and 4 bases at J, leaving 7 bases unmatched. The CDR3 loop spans 16 amino acids. Germline CDR1 SGHTA, CDR2 FQGNSA. CDR3 sequence reads: CASSLAGGRGSDTQYF. Here the CDR3 DNA reads TGTGCCAGCAGCTTAGCTGGCGGGAGAGGATCAGATACGCAGTATTTT. The full variable domain, in which reference TRBV7-2 and TRBJ2-3 provide the parts outside the CDR3, is GAGVSQSPSNKVTEKGKDVELRCDPISGHTALYWYRQSLGQGLEFLIYFQGNSAPDKSGLPSDRFSAERTGGSVSTLTIQRTQQEDSAVYLCASSLAGGRGSDTQYFGPGTRLTVL.

The chain recombines TRBV19 with TRBJ2-5; 14 nucleotides agree with TRBD2. The ends lost 7 bases at V and 4 bases at J; junction bases unmatched: 5. The germline CDR1 and CDR2 sequences are LNHDA and SQIVND (reference sequence). The CDR3 has 15 residues. The CDR3 DNA follows: TGTGCCAGTACCACCGGGACTAGCGGGAGAGAGACCCAGTACTTC. It specifies CASTTGTSGRETQYF.

The rearrangement links TRBV2 to TRBJ1-5; D is perhaps TRBD1 (6 bases). CDR3 length: 15 residues. Germline V gives CDR1 SNHLY, CDR2 FYNNEI. V lost 7 bases, J lost 6 bases, and 19 bases lay in between. CDR3 region: CASNMEGGLGQPQHF. CDR3 DNA: TGTGCCAGCAATATGGAGGGGGGGCTAGGTCAGCCCCAGCATTTT.

The V call is TRBV5-4, the J call TRBJ2-2; no reliable D call. CDR1 SGHNT and CDR2 YYREEE come from the germline V gene (reference sequence). The germline V and J ends were trimmed by 7 bases and 7 bases, with 8 bases remaining between them. The CDR3 runs to 11 residues. Here the CDR3 DNA reads TGTGCCAGCGGGGTTCGCGGGGAGCTGTTTTTT. Translation gives CASGVRGELFF.

The rearrangement uses TRBV18 and TRBJ1-4, with D uncertain. The CDR3 sequence is 13 residues long. Germline loops: CDR1 KGHSH, CDR2 LQKENI. V was cut by 2 bases and J by 5 bases, with 6 bases left in between. CDR3 bases: TGTGCCAGCTCACCAAACAAAAATGAAAAACTGTTTTTT. Translating it yields CASSPNKNEKLFF.

The chain links TRBV5-5 to TRBJ2-1; D unclear. Trimming shortened V by 0 bases and J by 7 bases, and 14 bases separated the two germline ends. Germline V lookup: CDR1 SGHKS, CDR2 YYEKEE (reference sequence). CDR3 length equals 15 residues. DNA of the CDR3: TGTGCCAGCAGCTTGGGACCCGCTATGCGGAATGAGCAGTTCTTC. Encoded protein: CASSLGPAMRNEQFF.

The rearrangement uses TRBV5-8 and TRBJ1-4, with D possibly TRBD1 on 6 matching bases. V dropped 4 bases and J dropped 8 bases, with 18 bases sitting between them. CDR1 and CDR2 (germline): SGHTS, YDEGEE. The CDR3 runs 15 residues. The CDR3 sequence is CASSAGTISQEKLFF. Here the CDR3 DNA reads TGTGCCAGCAGCGCCGGGACAATCTCGCAGGAAAAACTGTTTTTT.

The chain's CDR3 is CASSLVRGSYGYTF. Here the CDR3 DNA reads TGTGCCAGCAGCTTGGTCAGGGGTTCCTATGGCTACACCTTC. This chain uses TRBV5-6 with TRBJ1-2; D possibly corresponds to TRBD1 (6 bases). V was shortened by 0 bases and J by 4 bases, with 10 bases between the two germline ends. This CDR3 spans 14 amino acids. From germline, CDR1 is SGHDT and CDR2 YYEEEE.

This clone occurred once. The chain carries TRBV28 and TRBJ2-7; perhaps D is TRBD1 or TRBD2 (6 bases each). The V and J ends lost 7 bases and 2 bases respectively, with 15 bases between them. Germline V CDR1 and CDR2: MDHEN, SYDVKM. The CDR3 is made up of 14 amino acids. CDR3 DNA sequence: TGTGCCAGCACCCCACGGGGGCGCCCCTACGAGCAGTACTTC. It encodes CASTPRGRPYEQYF.

A word on this clone: An end of the junction differs from the germline gene, which may be a read error. The rearrangement links TRBV28 to TRBJ2-1; 10 bases align to TRBD1. Germline V gives CDR1 MDHEN, CDR2 SYDVKM. CDR3 length: 12 amino acids. The CDR3 DNA is TGTGCCAGCACCGATGGGGACAGGGGTAGGATCTTC. It yields the protein CASTDGDRGRIF.

This clone was counted a single time. The chain combines TRBV9 with TRBJ2-3, with D maybe TRBD1 (6 bases). CDR1 and CDR2 from the germline V gene are SGDLS and YYNGEE. V lost 1 base and J 6 bases, leaving 9 bases between the germline ends. This CDR3 has 13 residues. CDR3 residues: CASSVPGVDTQYF. The CDR3 DNA reads as TGTGCCAGCAGCGTACCAGGGGTGGATACGCAGTATTTT.

The chain links TRBV19 to TRBJ1-1; 9 bases are a match to TRBD1. Per germline, CDR1 LNHDA and CDR2 SQIVND (reference sequence). Germline trimming cut 10 bases from V and 4 bases from J; bases unmatched to any gene: 10. The CDR3 has 14 amino acids. The CDR3 is CAITRGTGSTEAFF. CDR3 nucleotides: TGTGCCATCACACGAGGGACAGGGTCCACTGAAGCTTTCTTT.

The count of this clone is one. The gene calls are TRBV6-4 and TRBJ1-6; D may be TRBD1 (5 bases). The CDR3 covers 13 residues. The V gene lost 2 bases and the J gene lost 6 bases, with 5 bases spanning the gap. Per germline, CDR1 MRHNA and CDR2 SNTAGT. CDR3 in amino acids: CASSDGGNSPLHF. In DNA form, the CDR3 reads TGTGCCAGCAGTGACGGGGGTAATTCACCCCTCCACTTT.